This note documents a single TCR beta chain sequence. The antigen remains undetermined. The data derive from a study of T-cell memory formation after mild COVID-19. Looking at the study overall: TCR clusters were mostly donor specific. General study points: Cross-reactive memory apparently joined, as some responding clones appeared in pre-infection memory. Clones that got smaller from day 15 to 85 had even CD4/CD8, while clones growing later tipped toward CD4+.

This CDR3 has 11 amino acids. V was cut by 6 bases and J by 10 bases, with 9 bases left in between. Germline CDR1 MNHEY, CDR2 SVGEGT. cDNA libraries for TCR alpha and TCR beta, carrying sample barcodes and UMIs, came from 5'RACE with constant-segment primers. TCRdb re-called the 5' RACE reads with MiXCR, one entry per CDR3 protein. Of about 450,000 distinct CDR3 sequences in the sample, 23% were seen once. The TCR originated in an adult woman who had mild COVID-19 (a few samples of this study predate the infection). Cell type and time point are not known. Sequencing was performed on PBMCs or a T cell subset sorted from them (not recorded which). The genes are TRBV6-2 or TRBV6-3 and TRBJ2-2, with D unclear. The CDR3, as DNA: TGTGCCAGCAGATCCGGTCTGGAGCTGTTTTTT. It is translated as CASRSGLELFF.